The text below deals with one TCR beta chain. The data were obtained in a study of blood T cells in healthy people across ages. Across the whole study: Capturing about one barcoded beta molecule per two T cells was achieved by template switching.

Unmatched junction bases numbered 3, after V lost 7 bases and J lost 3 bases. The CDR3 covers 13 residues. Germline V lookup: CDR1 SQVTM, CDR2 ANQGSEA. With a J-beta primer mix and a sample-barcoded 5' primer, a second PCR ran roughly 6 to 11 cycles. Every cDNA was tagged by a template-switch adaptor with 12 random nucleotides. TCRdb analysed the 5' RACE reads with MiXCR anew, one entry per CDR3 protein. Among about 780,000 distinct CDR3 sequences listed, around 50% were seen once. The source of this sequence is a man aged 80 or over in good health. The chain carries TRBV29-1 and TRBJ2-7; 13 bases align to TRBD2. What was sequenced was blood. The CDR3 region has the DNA TGCAGCGCGGGACTAGCGGGATTCTACGAGCAGTACTTC. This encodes CSAGLAGFYEQYF.